This entry lists 10 T cell receptor beta chains sequenced from one sample in a study of cytomegalovirus exposure and HLA in healthy donors. 13 Jbeta primers and 60 Vbeta primers were used for the PCR. The assay was immunoSEQ multiplex PCR, and TCRdb's table has in-frame clones only and misses some. The sample carries approximately 100,000 clones, roughly 80% recorded once. Sequencing used PBMCs. These receptors originate from a man between 45 and 60 years old in good health and CMV-seropositive.

This chain joins TRBV6-5 and TRBJ2-7; 7 bases agree with TRBD2. The junction had 8 bases not matched to a gene; V was cut back by 0 bases and J by 3 bases. The germline V gene encodes CDR1 MNHEY and CDR2 SVGAGI. CDR3 length: 16 amino acids. CDR3 amino acids: CASSYSYSGSDYEQYF. CDR3 bases: TGTGCCAGCAGTTACTCGTATAGCGGGTCTGACTACGAGCAGTACTTC.

The genes are TRBV2 and TRBJ2-2, with D tentatively TRBD2 (5 bases). The CDR3 extends over 11 amino acids. The V end lost 8 bases, the J end lost 8 bases, and 9 bases lay between the germline ends. The germline V gene encodes CDR1 SNHLY and CDR2 FYNNEI. The CDR3 bases are TGTGCCAGCTCTAGCTCGGGGGAGCTGTTTTTT. Translated: CASSSSGELFF.

The rearrangement links TRBV30 to TRBJ2-5, with TRBD1 identical over 8 bases. The germline gives CDR1 GTSNPN, CDR2 SVGIG (reference sequence). CDR3 length: 13 residues. The V segment lost 4 bases and the J segment 2 bases; nucleotides outside the gene matches: 3. The CDR3 is CAWTGGRQETQYF. CDR3 bases: TGTGCCTGGACAGGGGGCCGACAAGAGACCCAGTACTTC.

In its sample, this clone was seen a few times. The V call is TRBV7-9, the J call TRBJ2-1; 10 bases align to TRBD2. Germline CDR1 reads SEHNR; CDR2 reads FQNEAQ (reference sequence). This CDR3 is built from 16 residues. V gave up 3 bases and J gave up 6 bases; unmatched junction bases: 8. DNA for the CDR3: TGTGCCAGCAGCTTCGGCCTAGCGGGAGTTGGCAATGAGCAGTTCTTC. It codes for CASSFGLAGVGNEQFF.

The chain carries TRBV2 and TRBJ2-1; 7 bases are shared with TRBD2. The germline V gene encodes CDR1 SNHLY and CDR2 FYNNEI. CDR3 size: 16 residues. Unmatched junction bases numbered 18, after V lost 7 bases and J lost 9 bases. The CDR3 region is CASNLQPPDWGGEQFF. CDR3 DNA: TGTGCCAGCAATCTCCAACCACCTGACTGGGGGGGTGAGCAGTTCTTC.

The rearrangement joins TRBV2 to TRBJ2-1; 9 positions agree with TRBD2. Germline V lookup: CDR1 SNHLY, CDR2 FYNNEI. With 2 bases clipped from V and 8 bases from J, the junction kept 4 bases outside the gene matches. The CDR3 has 14 amino acids. The CDR3 region is CASSEIAGVDEQFF. The CDR3 DNA sequence: TGTGCCAGCAGTGAAATAGCGGGAGTCGATGAGCAGTTCTTC.

The rearrangement joins TRBV7-3 to TRBJ1-1, with 7 bases lining up with TRBD1. The CDR3 covers 13 residues. V shed 5 bases, J shed 2 bases, and the junction held 2 bases outside the gene matches. Germline loops: CDR1 SGHTA, CDR2 FQGTGA. CDR3 region: CASSRQGNTEAFF. CDR3 sequence (DNA): TGTGCCAGCAGCCGACAGGGTAACACTGAAGCTTTCTTT. The complete variable domain, with remaining parts taken from reference TRBV7-3 and TRBJ1-1, reads GAGVSQTPSNKVTEKGKYVELRCDPISGHTALYWYRQSLGQGPEFLIYFQGTGAADDSGLPNDRFFAVRPEGSVSTLKIQRTERGDSAVYLCASSRQGNTEAFFGQGTRLTVV.

This chain links TRBV10-3 with TRBJ2-7; TRBD1 aligns across 8 bases. With 8 bases clipped from V and 5 bases from J, the junction kept 11 bases outside the gene matches. Germline CDR1 and CDR2: ENHRY and SYGVKD. This CDR3 region has 14 residues. The CDR3 reads CAIGGGDRGDEQYF. CDR3 sequence (DNA): TGTGCCATCGGAGGGGGCGACAGGGGAGACGAGCAGTACTTC.

The chain combines TRBV11-3 with TRBJ2-1; 9 nucleotides match TRBD2. Germline V CDR1 and CDR2: SGHNT, YENEEA. This CDR3 spans 13 amino acids. Losses at the gene ends were 5 bases for V and 7 bases for J; bases not matched to a gene: 3. CDR3 nucleotides: TGTGCCAGCAGCAAGCGGGGGGCTAATGAGCAGTTCTTC. Translation: CASSKRGANEQFF.

This sequence joins TRBV6-1 and TRBJ2-7; 9 bases line up with TRBD2. V shed 4 bases, J shed 2 bases, and the junction held 6 bases outside the gene matches. CDR3 length: 15 residues. Germline assignment: CDR1 MNHNS and CDR2 SASEGT. CDR3 bases: TGTGCCAGCAGTGCAACTAGCGGGTTGGCCTACGAGCAGTACTTC. This gives the protein CASSATSGLAYEQYF.